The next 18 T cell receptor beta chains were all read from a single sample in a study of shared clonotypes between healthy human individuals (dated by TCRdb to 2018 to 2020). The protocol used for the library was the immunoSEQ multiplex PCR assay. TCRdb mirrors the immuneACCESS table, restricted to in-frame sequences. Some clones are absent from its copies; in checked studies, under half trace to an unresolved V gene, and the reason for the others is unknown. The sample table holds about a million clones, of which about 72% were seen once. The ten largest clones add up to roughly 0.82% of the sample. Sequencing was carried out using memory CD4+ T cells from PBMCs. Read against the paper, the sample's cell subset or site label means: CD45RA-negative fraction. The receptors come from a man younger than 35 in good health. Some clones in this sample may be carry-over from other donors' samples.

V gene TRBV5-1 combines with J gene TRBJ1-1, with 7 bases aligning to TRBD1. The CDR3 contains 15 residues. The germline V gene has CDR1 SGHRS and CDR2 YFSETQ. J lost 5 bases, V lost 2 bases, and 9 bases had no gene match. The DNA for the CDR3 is TGCGCCAGCAGCTTACAAATGGGGGGACAGACTGAAGCTTTCTTT. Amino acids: CASSLQMGGQTEAFF.

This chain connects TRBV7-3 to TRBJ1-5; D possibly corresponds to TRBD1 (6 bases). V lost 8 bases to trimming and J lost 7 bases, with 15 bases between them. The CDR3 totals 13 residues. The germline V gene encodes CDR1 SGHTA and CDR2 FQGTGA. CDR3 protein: CASGYREKQPQHF. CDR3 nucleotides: TGTGCCAGCGGTTACAGGGAAAAACAGCCCCAGCATTTT.

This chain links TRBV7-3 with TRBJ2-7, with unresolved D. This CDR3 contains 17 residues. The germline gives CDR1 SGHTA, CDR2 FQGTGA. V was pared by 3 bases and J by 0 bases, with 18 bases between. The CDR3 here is CASSFLFYTRRSYEQYF. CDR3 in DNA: TGTGCCAGCAGCTTCCTGTTCTATACACGACGCTCCTACGAGCAGTACTTC.

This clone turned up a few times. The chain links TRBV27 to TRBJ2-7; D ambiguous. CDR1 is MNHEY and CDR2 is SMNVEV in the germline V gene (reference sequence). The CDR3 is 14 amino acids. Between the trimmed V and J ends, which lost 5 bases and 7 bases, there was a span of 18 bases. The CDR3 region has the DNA TGTGCCAGCAGTCCTCTGGGGAACTCGCGAGAGCAGTACTTC. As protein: CASSPLGNSREQYF.

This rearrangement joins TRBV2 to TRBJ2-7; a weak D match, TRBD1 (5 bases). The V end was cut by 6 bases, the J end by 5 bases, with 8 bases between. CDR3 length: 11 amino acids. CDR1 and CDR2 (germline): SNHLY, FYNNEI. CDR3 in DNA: TGTGCCAGCAGAGTCAGGGACGAGCAGTACTTC. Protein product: CASRVRDEQYF.

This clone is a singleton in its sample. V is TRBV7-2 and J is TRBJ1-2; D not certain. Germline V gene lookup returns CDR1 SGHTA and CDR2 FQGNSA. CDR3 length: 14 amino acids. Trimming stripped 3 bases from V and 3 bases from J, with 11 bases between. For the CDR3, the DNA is TGTGCCAGCAGCTTGGGAGCGGGAGACTATGGCTACACCTTC. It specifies CASSLGAGDYGYTF.

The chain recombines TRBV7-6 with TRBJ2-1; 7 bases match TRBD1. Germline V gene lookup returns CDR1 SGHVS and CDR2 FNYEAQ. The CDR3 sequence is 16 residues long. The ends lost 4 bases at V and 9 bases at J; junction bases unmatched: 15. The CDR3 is CASSSQNRGAGGEQFF. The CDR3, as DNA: TGTGCCAGCAGCTCACAAAACAGGGGAGCTGGGGGTGAGCAGTTCTTC.

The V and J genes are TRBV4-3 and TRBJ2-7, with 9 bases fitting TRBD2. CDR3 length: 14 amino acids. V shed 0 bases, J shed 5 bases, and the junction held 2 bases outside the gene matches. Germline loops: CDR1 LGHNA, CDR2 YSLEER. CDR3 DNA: TGCGCCAGCAGCCAAGAGCTAGCGGGACACGAGCAGTACTTC. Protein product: CASSQELAGHEQYF.

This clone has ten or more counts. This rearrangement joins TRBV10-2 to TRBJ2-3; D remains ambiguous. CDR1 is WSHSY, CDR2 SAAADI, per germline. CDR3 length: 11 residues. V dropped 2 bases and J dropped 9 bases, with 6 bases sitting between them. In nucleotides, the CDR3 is TGCGCCAGCAGTGAGGAAACAACGCAGTATTTT. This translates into CASSEETTQYF.

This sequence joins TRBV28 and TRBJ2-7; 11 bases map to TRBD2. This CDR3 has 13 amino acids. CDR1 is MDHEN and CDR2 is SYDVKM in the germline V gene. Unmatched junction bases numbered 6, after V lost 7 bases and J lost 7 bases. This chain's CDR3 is CASTLAGAWEQYF. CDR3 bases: TGTGCCAGCACACTAGCGGGAGCTTGGGAGCAGTACTTC. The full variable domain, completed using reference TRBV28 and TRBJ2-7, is DVKVTQSSRYLVKRTGEKVFLECVQDMDHENMFWYRQDPGLGLRLIYFSYDVKMKEKGDIPEGYSVSREKKERFSLILESASTNQTSMYLCASTLAGAWEQYFGPGTRLTVT.

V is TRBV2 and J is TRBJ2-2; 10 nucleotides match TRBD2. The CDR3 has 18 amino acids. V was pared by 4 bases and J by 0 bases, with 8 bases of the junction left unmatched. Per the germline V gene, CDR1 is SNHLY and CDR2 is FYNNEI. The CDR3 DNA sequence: TGTGCCAGCAGTGTAGTTTTAACTAGCGGGACGAACACCGGGGAGCTGTTTTTT. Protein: CASSVVLTSGTNTGELFF.

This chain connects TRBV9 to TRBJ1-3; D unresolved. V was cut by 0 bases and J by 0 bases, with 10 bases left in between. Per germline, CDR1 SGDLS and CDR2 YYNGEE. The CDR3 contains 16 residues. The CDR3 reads CASSVETAYSGNTIYF. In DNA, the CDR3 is TGTGCCAGCAGCGTAGAAACAGCATACTCTGGAAACACCATATATTTT.

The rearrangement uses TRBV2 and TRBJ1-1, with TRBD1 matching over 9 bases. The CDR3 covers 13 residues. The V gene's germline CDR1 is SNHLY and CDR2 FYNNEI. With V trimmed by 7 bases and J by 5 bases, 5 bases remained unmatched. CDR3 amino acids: CASNRGQGTEAFF. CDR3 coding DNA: TGTGCCAGCAACCGAGGACAGGGGACTGAAGCTTTCTTT.

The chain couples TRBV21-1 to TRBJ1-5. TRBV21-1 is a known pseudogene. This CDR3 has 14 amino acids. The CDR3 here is CASSKGCENQPQHF. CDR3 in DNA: TGTGCCAGCAGCAAAGGGTGTGAGAATCAGCCCCAGCATTTT.

CDR3 coding DNA: TGTGCCAGCAGCTACCCGAGAGGGGAGGGAGAGACCCAGTACTTC. Translating gives CASSYPRGEGETQYF. The chain recombines TRBV7-2 with TRBJ2-5; 7 bases map to TRBD2. Germline V gives CDR1 SGHTA, CDR2 FQGNSA. With V trimmed by 4 bases and J by 4 bases, 9 bases remained unmatched. The CDR3 is 15 amino acids.

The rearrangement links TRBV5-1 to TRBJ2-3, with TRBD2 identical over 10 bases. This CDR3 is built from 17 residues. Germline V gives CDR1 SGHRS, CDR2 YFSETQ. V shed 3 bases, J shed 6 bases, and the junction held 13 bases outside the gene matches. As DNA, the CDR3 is TGCGCCAGCAGCTGGGGGACTAGCGTCATACTCTGGGATACGCAGTATTTT. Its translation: CASSWGTSVILWDTQYF.

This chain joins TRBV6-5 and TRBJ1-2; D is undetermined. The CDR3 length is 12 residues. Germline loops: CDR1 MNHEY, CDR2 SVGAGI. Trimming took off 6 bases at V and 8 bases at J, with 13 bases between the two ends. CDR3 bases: TGTGCCAGCAGCCATATTGGCTCCGGCTACACCTTC. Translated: CASSHIGSGYTF.

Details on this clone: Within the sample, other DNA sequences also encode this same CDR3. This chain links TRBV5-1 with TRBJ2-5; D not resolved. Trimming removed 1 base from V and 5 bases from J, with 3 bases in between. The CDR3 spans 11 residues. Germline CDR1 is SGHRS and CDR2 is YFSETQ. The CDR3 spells CASSLTETQYF. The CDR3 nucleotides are TGCGCCAGCAGCTTGACCGAGACCCAGTACTTC.